These 3 T cell receptor beta chains came from one sample sequenced in a study of shared clonotypes between healthy human individuals. TCRdb keeps only in-frame clones here, not all; method: immunoSEQ multiplex PCR. The sample has some 2,000,000 clones, approximately 94% seen once. Only CD45RO-negative cells positively selected for CCR7 counted as naive CD8 cells, so terminally differentiated effector memory CD45RA+ cells were excluded. Sequenced input: naive CD8+ T cells sorted from blood. Receptors were obtained from a man aged 18 to 35 in good health.

The chain couples TRBV2 to TRBJ2-5; a possible D gene is TRBD1 (8 bases). This CDR3 spans 15 amino acids. Trimming stripped 10 bases from V and 3 bases from J, with 21 bases between. The V gene's germline CDR1 is SNHLY and CDR2 FYNNEI. Here the CDR3 DNA reads TGTGCCACGGAAGCCCTAACAGGGGGGGAAGAGACCCAGTACTTC. This codes for CATEALTGGEETQYF.

This rearrangement joins TRBV29-1 to TRBJ2-1; D is unclear. The CDR3 is 13 residues long. V was clipped by 5 bases and J by 3 bases, with 11 bases between them. Germline values: CDR1 SQVTM, CDR2 ANQGSEA. CDR3 nucleotides: TGCAGCGTTCGGCAGGAGAACTACAATGAGCAGTTCTTC. It yields the protein CSVRQENYNEQFF.

The chain has TRBV6-1 and TRBJ1-1; D remains unclear. CDR1 MNHNS and CDR2 SASEGT come from the germline V gene. Trimming removed 2 bases at V and 2 bases at J, with 21 bases between. The CDR3 totals 18 residues. CDR3 in amino acids: CASSERSILGELNTEAFF. DNA for the CDR3: TGTGCCAGCAGTGAACGATCTATCCTTGGGGAACTAAACACTGAAGCTTTCTTT.